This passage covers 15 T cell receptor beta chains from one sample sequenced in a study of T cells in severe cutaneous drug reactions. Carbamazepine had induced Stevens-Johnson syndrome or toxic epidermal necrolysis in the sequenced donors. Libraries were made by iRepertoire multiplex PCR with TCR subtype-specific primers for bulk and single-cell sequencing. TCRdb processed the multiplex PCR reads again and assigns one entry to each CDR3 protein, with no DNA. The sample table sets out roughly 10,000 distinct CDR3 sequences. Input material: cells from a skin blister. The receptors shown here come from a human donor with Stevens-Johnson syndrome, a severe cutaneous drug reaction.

CDR3 sequence reads: CSVEEGGGIGIEQFF. This chain links TRBV29-1 with TRBJ2-1; TCRdb returns TRBD1, unconfirmable since there is no DNA. Germline V lookup: CDR1 SQVTM, CDR2 ANQGSEA. This CDR3 is built from 15 residues.

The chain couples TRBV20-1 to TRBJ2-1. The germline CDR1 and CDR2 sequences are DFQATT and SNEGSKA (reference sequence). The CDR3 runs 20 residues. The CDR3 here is CSARPSFSTRGANSYNEQFF.

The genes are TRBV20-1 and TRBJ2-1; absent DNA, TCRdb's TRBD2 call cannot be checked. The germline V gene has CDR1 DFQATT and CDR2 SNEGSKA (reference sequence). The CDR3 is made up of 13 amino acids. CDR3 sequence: CSARARGENEQFF.

The CDR3 loop reads CSAEGRAGGPLSEQFF. The V and J genes are TRBV29-1 and TRBJ2-1; there is no DNA to check the TCRdb D call of TRBD2. There are 16 residues in the CDR3. Germline CDR1 is SQVTM and CDR2 is ANQGSEA.

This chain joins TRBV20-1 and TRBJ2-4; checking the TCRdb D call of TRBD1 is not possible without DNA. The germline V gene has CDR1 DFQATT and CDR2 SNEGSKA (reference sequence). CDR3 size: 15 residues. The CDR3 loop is CSARDVGSPERIQYF.

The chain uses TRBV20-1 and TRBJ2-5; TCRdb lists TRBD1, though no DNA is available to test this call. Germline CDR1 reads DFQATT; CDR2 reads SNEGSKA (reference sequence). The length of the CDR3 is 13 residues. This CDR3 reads CSAPTGNEETQYF.

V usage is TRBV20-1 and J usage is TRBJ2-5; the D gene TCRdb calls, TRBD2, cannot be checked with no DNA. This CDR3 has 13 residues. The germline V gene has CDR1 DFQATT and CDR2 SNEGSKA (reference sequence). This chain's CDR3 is CSALAGVQETQYF.

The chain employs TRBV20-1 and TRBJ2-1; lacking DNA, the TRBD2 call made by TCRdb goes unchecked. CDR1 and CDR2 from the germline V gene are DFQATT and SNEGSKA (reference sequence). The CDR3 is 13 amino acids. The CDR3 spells CSARGLALYEQFF.

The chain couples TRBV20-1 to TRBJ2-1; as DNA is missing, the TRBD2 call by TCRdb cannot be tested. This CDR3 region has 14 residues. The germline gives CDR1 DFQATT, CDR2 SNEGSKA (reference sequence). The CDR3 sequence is CSARAFSDSMRQFF.

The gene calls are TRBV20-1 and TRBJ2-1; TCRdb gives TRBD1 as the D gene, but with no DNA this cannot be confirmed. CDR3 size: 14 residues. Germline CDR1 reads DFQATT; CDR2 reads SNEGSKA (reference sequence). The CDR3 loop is CSASPGWVSLVQFF.

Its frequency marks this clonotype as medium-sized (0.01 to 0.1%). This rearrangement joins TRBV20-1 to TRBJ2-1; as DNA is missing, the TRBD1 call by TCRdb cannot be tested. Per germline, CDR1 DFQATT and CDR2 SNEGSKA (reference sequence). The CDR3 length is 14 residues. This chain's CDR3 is CSGSTGTDYNEQFF.

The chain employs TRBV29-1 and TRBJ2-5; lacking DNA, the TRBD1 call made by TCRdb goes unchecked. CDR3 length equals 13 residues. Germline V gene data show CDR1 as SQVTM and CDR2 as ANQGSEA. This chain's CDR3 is CSVDGQPGETQYF.

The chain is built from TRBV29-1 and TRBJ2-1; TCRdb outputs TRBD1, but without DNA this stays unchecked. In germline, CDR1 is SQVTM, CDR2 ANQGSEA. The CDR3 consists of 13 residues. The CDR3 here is CSVVVGSGARRFF.

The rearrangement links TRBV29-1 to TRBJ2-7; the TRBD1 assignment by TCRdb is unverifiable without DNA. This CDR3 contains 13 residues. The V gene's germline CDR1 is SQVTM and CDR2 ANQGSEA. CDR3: CSARTGSTMEQYF.

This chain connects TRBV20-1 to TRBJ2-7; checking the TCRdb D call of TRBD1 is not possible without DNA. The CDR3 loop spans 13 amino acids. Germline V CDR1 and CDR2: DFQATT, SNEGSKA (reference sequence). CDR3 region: CSAEQGTQYEQYF.